Sequencing of this TCR beta chain was carried out in a study of T cells in Graves' hyperthyroidism and ophthalmopathy (dated 2019 in TCRdb). About the full investigation: Peripheral blood was sampled at the time of initial diagnosis, prior to any treatment. According to the paper, TCR Vbeta CDR3 sequencing was carried out on approximately 140 peripheral blood samples, which came from more than 40 ophthalmopathy, approximately 72 hyperthyroidism and some 17 progressor patients. To identify distinguishing TCR V-J signatures, a discovery cohort of around 98 patients was used, comprising 43 with Graves' ophthalmopathy and 55 to 65 with stable Graves' hyperthyroidism. The 100 discovery patients were randomly split 7:3 into training and test sets. Prospective prediction of ophthalmopathy was tested in an independent validation cohort of 18 to 20 hyperthyroidism patients and some 17 patients who later progressed to ophthalmopathy. The study also compared thyroid tissue and blood T-cell repertoires from 6 or 7 Graves' hyperthyroidism patients. Once sampling was done, hyperthyroidism patients were given methimazole at a starting dose of 30 mg daily, whereas ophthalmopathy patients were given high-dose intravenous methylprednisolone. Overall study outcomes, separate from this receptor: In validation, the model predicted progression to ophthalmopathy a median of approximately 6.6 months before onset, with about 70% sensitivity and roughly 72% specificity. Ophthalmopathy was separated from stable hyperthyroidism by a 13 V-J signature model, with over 85% sensitivity and roughly 81% specificity obtained in cross-validation and 80%/75% obtained in testing. No statistical method was used to fix the sample size in advance, and group allocation was not hidden from the investigators. Most expanded thyroid clonotypes (frequency above 0.001) were also found in blood, which suggests that blood repertoires may mirror thyroid immune responses.

Stable Graves' hyperthyroidism was defined as the absence of progression to ophthalmopathy over 18 months of follow-up. Hyperthyroidism patients were aged 18 to 65 years and newly diagnosed, with disease duration of less than 2 months. Any patient with an uncontrolled infection, another autoimmune disease, pregnancy or lactation was excluded. Diagnoses relied on clinical symptoms, serum thyroxine and TRAb, thyroid ultrasound and orbital computed tomography. PBMCs were separated from about 10 ml of fresh peripheral blood using Ficoll-Paque density gradient centrifugation. Total RNA was extracted using Trizol reagent, and RNA quality was assessed on an Agilent 2100 Bioanalyzer. The TCR beta CDR3 regions were amplified from RNA transcripts. For the first round of RT-PCR on the TCR CDR3, the HTBI primer set was used together with the Qiagen OneStep RT-PCR kit. Libraries were constructed in a second round of multiplex PCR, after which size selection and purification were performed. Paired-end sequencing of the libraries was performed with 100 bp reads on an Illumina HiSeq2000. Per the authors' processing: Raw data were processed with SOAPnuke, discarding reads with adapters, uncalled bases, mean Phred below 15, or no exact constant-primer or identifier match. COPE v1.2.5 was used to merge the high-quality paired reads, and each unique nucleotide sequence was defined as a clonotype. Clonotypes were aligned to IMGT TRBV, TRBD and TRBJ reference segments using MiTCR v1.1. The analysis was restricted to V-J combinations with a frequency above 0.0001, which together covered 99.2% of the repertoires. A TCS score was defined as the ratio between F50 (clonal expansion) and ExV (chaos), using BLOSUM62-based TCRdist between CDR3 peptides within each V-J. Welch's t-statistics and random forest reduced 500 to 550 V-J features to some 14, which were used in a naive Bayes classifier (R e1071). TCRdb reprocessed the public reads (quality trimming at Q25 with fastp, clone calling with MiXCR) and kept in-frame beta chains. One record per CDR3 amino acid sequence lists the most common genes and DNA. The V and J calls were determined by TCRdb, not by the authors. This sample holds around 420,000 distinct CDR3 sequences; approximately 14% were observed only once. Jointly, the top ten make up around an eighth of the sample.

In its sample, this clonotype was seen many times. The antigen it recognizes is unknown. The record has no base qualities; no much larger clone is one base away. This receptor was identified in a woman aged 18-29 years with Graves' hyperthyroidism. The sequenced sample consisted of blood.

The CDR3 sequence is CASSLDIGVDTEAFF. The sequence in DNA is TGCGCCAGCAGCTTGGATATAGGGGTGGACACTGAAGCTTTCTTT. The chain uses TRBV5-1 and TRBJ1-1, with a tentative D gene TRBD1 over 5 matching bases. The germline V gene yields SGHRS for CDR1 and YFSETQ for CDR2. The cysteine opens and the phenylalanine closes a CDR3 of 15 amino acids. The DNA shown is the 45-base CDR3, in frame from base 1. V loses 0 bases of germline sequence and J loses 3 bases, and the interval between the two ends is 12 bases.